The TCR beta chain under discussion was sequenced for a study of blood T cell repertoires in COVID-19. At the level of the study: Sources were T cells, B-cell-depleted T cells, or PBMCs; the material itself was cDNA or gDNA.

In the authors' workflow: Reference gene primer amplification gave estimated nucleated cell counts. Libraries were prepared by immunoSEQ multiplex PCR; TCRdb keeps only in-frame clonotypes and omits some of them. That table supplies the V and J calls and clone size; D and trimming were determined from the DNA. The sample has some 150,000 clones, roughly nine tenths seen once. V lost 0 bases and J 0 bases, leaving 13 bases between the germline ends. Germline-derived CDR1 and CDR2 are SGHRS and YFSETQ. The CDR3 loop spans 17 amino acids. The clonotype was recovered from a woman aged 55-70 years with COVID-19, enrolled during active disease. The chain couples TRBV5-1 to TRBJ1-5; possible D gene TRBD1, 5 bases. Material: peripheral blood. This CDR3 is CASSLGRVGYSNQPQHF. CDR3 DNA sequence: TGCGCCAGCAGCTTGGGCAGGGTAGGATATAGCAATCAGCCCCAGCATTTT. Supplemented by reference TRBV5-1 and TRBJ1-5, the full variable domain reads KAGVTQTPRYLIKTRGQQVTLSCSPISGHRSVSWYQQTPGQGLQFLFEYFSETQRNKGNFPGRFSGRQFSNSRSEMNVSTLELGDSALYLCASSLGRVGYSNQPQHFGDGTRLSIL.